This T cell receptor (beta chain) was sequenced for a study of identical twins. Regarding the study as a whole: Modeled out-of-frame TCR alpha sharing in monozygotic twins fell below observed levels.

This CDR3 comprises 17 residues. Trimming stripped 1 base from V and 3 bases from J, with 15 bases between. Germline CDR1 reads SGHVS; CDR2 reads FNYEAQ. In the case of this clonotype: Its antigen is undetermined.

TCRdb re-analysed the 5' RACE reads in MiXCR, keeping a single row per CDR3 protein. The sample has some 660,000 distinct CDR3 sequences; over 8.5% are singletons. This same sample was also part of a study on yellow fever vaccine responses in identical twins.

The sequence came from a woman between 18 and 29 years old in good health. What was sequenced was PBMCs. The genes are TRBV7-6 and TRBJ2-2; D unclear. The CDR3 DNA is TGTGCCAGCAGCTTAGTTTGGGCAGGCCCCGACACCGGGGAGCTGTTTTTT. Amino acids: CASSLVWAGPDTGELFF.